This T cell receptor (beta chain) derives from a study of CD8 T cells in ankylosing spondylitis. The study, taken as a whole, reports: Clones linked to disease were reported to show significant enrichment in matched ankylosing spondylitis synovial fluid. Both synovial fluid and blood in reactive arthritis had previously been reported to carry some motif variants.

TCRdb recomputed calls from the 5' RACE reads with MiXCR, one row per CDR3 protein. Of some 250,000 distinct CDR3 sequences listed, more than 20% were seen once; the top ten hold roughly 0.67%. Worth noting for this clonotype: Antigen specificity is unknown.

Germline CDR1 SEHNR, CDR2 FQNEAQ (reference sequence). Trimming cost V 4 bases and J 4 bases, with 8 bases left between them. The CDR3 totals 14 residues. The origin of this receptor is a male donor with ankylosing spondylitis or in good health (not recorded which). What was sequenced was blood, either unsorted or a sorted T cell fraction (not recorded which). This chain connects TRBV7-9 to TRBJ2-6; the D is unclear. CDR3 DNA sequence: TGTGCCAGCAGCTCCTGGACCGGGGCCAACGTCCTGACTTTC. Translated: CASSSWTGANVLTF.